These T cell receptor beta chains were read from a single sample in a study of blood T cell repertoires in COVID-19. Assay used: immunoSEQ multiplex PCR; TCRdb lists only in-frame clones, some missing. The data show about 110,000 clones, with approximately 88% seen just once and around 0.77% held by the top ten. The sequencing sample was made of peripheral blood. The receptors were sampled from a woman in her 70s with acute or convalescent COVID-19. Both conserved end residues are part of each CDR3. A D gene is named only where the DNA matches it firmly. A row's size may be missing; if present it is once, few, many or a size class.

TRBV19,.,TRBJ1-1,.,14,TGTGCCAGTAGTACTCGGGAATCGAACACTGAAGCTTTCTTT,CASSTRESNTEAFF
TRBV20-1,.,TRBJ1-5,.,14,TGCAGTGCTAGTCTCAGGGCGGGCAATCAGCCCCAGCATTTT,CSASLRAGNQPQHF
TRBV11-2,.,TRBJ1-2,.,17,TGTGCCAGCAGCTTGACGGGGAGCCCTATGAGTGGCTATGGCTACACCTTC,CASSLTGSPMSGYGYTF
TRBV6-4,TRBD1,TRBJ1-6,.,14,TGTGCCAGCAGTTCCCAGGGGGGTAATTCACCCCTCCACTTT,CASSSQGGNSPLHF
TRBV6-2/TRBV6-3,TRBD2,TRBJ2-7,once,17,TGTGCCAGCAGTAACCGGCGGAGGGAGCGGGGAACCTACGAGCAGTACTTC,CASSNRRRERGTYEQYF
TRBV14,TRBD1,TRBJ1-6,.,16,TGTGCCAGCAGCCAAGATGGGGACAGGGGTAATTCACCCCTCCACTTT,CASSQDGDRGNSPLHF
TRBV6-6,.,TRBJ2-7,once,17,TGTGCCAGCAGTCCCCAGGGTCCCGGACCCTACCCTTACGAGCAGTACTTC,CASSPQGPGPYPYEQYF
TRBV5-1,.,TRBJ1-2,.,15,TGCGCCAGCAGCTTGGCGCCGGGGATTAACTATGGCTACACCTTC,CASSLAPGINYGYTF
TRBV19,.,TRBJ1-4,.,16,TGTGCCAGTAGTACAAGGGGGACGGCCGAAGGGGAAAAACTGTTTTTT,CASSTRGTAEGEKLFF
TRBV13,.,TRBJ1-1,few,14,TGTGCCAGCAGCTCTATAGGGGGAACCACTGAAGCTTTCTTT,CASSSIGGTTEAFF
TRBV7-7,TRBD2,TRBJ2-5,.,17,TGTGCCAGCAGCTCGGGACTAGCGGGAGTGGAGGGAGAGACCCAGTACTTC,CASSSGLAGVEGETQYF
TRBV25-1,TRBD1,TRBJ2-3,.,16,TGTGCCAGCAGTCTGAGGACAGGGGGGGCCACAGATACGCAGTATTTT,CASSLRTGGATDTQYF
TRBV5-1,.,TRBJ1-6,.,14,TGCGCCAGCAGCTTGTCGCAGGGGAATTCACCCCTCCACTTT,CASSLSQGNSPLHF
TRBV10-3,.,TRBJ1-1,.,15,TGTGCCATCAGTGAGTCGGGCGACGTGAACACTGAAGCTTTCTTT,CAISESGDVNTEAFF
TRBV7-2,TRBD1,TRBJ1-4,.,18,TGTGCCAGCAGCTTGGTTCGCGGGACAGCTTCAACTAATGAAAAACTGTTTTTT,CASSLVRGTASTNEKLFF
TRBV5-5,.,TRBJ2-5,.,16,TGTGCCAGCAGTCCAGGGGGGAGTTTCGGCCAAGAGACCCAGTACTTC,CASSPGGSFGQETQYF
TRBV19,.,TRBJ2-1,.,14,TGTGCCAGTAGTATATGGCAGGCGGGCAATGAGCAGTTCTTC,CASSIWQAGNEQFF